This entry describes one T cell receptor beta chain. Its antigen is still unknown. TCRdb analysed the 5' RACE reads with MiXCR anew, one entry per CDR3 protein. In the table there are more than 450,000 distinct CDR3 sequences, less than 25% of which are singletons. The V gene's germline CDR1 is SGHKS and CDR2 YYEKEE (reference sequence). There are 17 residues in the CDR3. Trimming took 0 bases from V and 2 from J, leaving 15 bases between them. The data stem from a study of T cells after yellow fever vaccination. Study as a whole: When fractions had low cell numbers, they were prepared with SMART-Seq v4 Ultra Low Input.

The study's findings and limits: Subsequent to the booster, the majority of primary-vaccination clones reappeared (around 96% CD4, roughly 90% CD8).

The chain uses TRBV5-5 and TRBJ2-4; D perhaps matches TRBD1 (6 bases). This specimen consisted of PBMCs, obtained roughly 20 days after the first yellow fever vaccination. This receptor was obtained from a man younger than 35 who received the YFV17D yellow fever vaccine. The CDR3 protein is CASSLVFPGHTKNIQYF. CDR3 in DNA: TGTGCCAGCAGCTTGGTTTTTCCGGGACACACCAAAAACATTCAGTACTTC.